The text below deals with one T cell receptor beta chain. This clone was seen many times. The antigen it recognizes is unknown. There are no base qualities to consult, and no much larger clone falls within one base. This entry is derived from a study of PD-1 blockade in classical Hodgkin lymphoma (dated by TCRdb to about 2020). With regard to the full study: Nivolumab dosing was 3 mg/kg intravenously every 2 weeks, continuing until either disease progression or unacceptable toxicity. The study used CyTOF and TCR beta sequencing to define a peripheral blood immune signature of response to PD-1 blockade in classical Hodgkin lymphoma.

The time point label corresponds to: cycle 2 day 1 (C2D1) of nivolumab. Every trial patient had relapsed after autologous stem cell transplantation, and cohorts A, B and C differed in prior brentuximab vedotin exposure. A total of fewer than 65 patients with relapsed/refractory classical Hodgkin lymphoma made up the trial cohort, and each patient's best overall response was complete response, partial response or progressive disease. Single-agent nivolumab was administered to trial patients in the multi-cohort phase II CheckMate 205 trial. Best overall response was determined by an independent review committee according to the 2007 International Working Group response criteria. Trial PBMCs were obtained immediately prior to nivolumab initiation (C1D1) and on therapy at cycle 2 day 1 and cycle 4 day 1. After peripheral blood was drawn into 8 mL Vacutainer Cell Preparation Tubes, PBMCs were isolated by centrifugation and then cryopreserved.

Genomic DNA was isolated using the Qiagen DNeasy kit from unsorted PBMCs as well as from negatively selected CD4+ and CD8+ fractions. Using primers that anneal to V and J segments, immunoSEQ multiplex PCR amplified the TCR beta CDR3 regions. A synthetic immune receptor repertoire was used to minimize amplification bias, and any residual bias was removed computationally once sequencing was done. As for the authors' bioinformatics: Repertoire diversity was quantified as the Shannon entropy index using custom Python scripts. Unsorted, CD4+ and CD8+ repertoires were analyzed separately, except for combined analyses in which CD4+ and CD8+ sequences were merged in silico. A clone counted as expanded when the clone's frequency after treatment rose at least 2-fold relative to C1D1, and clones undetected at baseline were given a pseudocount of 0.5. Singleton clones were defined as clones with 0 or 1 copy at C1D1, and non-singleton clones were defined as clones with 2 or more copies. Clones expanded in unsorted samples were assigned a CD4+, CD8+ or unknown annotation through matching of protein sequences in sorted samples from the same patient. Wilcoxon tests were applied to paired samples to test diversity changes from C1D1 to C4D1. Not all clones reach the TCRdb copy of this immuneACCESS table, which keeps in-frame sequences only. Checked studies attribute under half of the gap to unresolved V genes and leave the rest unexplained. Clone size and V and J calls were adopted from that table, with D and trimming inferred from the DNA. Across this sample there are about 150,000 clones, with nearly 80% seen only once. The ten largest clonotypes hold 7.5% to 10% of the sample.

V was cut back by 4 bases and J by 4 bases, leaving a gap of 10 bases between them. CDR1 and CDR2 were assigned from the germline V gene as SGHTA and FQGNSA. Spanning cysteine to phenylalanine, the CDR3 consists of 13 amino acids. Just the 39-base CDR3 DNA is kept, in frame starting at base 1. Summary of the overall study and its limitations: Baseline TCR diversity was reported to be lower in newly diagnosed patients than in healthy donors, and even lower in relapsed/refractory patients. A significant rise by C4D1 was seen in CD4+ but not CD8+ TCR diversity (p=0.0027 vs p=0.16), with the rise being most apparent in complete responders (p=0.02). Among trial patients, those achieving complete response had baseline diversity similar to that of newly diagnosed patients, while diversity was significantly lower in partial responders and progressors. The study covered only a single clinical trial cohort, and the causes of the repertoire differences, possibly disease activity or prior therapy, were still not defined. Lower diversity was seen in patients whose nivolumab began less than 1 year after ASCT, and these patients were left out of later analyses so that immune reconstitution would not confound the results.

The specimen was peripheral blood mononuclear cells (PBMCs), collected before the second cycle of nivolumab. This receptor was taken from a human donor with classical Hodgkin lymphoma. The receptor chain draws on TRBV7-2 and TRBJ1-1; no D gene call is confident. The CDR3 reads CASSSKPRTEAFF. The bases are TGTGCCAGCAGCTCTAAACCTCGCACTGAAGCTTTCTTT.